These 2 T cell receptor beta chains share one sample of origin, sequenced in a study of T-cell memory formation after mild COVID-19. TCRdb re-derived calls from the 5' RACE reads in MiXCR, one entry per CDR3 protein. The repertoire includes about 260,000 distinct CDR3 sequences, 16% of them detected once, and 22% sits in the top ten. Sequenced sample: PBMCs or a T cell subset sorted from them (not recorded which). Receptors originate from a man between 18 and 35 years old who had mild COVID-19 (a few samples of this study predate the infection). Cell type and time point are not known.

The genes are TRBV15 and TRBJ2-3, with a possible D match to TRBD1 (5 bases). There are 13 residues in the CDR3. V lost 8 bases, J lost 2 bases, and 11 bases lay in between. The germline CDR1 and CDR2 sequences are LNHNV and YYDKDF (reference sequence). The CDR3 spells CATLGPPTDTQYF. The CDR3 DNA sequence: TGTGCCACCTTGGGGCCGCCCACAGATACGCAGTATTTT.

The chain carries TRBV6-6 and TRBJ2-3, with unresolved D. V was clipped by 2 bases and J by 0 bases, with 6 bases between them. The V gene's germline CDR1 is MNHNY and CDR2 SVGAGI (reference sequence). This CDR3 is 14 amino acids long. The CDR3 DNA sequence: TGTGCCAGCAGTTACGTCGGGAGCACAGATACGCAGTATTTT. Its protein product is CASSYVGSTDTQYF.